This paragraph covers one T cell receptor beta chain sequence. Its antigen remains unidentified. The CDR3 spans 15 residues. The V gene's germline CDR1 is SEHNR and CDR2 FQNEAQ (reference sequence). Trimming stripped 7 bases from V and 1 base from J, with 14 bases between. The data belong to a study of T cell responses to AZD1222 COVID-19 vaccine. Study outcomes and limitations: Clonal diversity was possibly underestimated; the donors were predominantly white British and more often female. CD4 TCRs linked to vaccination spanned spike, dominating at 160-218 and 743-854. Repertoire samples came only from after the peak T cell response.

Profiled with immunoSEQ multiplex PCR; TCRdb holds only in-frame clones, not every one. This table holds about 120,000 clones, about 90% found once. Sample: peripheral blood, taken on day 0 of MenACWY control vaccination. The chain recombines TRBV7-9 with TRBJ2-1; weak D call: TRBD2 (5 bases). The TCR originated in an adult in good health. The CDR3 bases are TGTGCCAGCATCCATCGGGGAGCGTCCTACAATGAGCAGTTCTTC. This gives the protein CASIHRGASYNEQFF.